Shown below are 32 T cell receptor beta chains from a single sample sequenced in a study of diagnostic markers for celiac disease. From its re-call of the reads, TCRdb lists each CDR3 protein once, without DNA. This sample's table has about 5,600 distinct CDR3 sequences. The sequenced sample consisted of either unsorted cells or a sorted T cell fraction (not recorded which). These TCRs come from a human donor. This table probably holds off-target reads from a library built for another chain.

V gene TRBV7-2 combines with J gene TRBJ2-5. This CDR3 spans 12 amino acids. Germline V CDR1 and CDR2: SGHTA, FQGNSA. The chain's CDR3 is CASSRRRETQYF.

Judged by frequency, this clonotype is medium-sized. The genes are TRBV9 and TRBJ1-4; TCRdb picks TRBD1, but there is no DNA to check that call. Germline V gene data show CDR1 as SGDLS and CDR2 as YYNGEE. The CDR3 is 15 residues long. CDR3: CASSVEGTGNEKLFF.

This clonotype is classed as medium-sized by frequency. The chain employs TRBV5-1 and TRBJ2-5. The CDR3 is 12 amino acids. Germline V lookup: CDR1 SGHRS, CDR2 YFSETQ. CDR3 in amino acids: CASGPGQETQYF.

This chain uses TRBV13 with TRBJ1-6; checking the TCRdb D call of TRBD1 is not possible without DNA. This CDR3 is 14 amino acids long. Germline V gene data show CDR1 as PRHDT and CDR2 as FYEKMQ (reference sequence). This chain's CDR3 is CASSFGQGYSPLHF.

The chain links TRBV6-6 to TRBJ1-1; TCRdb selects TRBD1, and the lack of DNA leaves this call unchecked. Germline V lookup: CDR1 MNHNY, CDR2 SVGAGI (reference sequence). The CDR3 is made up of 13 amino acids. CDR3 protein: CASSREGGTEAFF.

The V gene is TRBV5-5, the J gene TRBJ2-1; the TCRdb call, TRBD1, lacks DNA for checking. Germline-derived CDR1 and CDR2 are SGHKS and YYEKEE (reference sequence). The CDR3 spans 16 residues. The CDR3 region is CASSSRRGTGKHDQFF.

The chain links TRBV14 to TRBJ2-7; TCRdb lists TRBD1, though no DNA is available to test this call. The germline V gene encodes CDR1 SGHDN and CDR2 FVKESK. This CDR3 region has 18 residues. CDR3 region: CASSQGGRKGTGFYEQYF.

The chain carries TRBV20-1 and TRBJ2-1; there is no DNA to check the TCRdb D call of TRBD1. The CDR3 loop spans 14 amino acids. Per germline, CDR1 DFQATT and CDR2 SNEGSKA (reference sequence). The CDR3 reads CSAMGHSSYNEQFF.

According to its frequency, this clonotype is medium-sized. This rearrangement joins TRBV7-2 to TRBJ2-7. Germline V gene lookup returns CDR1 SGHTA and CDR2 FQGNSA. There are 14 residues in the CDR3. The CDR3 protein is CASTLAGLGHEQYF. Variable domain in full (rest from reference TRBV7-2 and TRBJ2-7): GAGVSQSPSNKVTEKGKDVELRCDPISGHTALYWYRQSLGQGLEFLIYFQGNSAPDKSGLPSDRFSAERTGGSVSTLTIQRTQQEDSAVYLCASTLAGLGHEQYFGPGTRLTVT.

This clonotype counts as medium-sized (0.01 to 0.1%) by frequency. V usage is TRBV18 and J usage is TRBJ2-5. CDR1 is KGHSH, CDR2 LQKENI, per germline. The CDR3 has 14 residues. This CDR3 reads CASSFVVGQETQYF. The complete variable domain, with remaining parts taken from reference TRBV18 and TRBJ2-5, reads NAGVMQNPRHLVRRRGQEARLRCSPMKGHSHVYWYRQLPEEGLKFMVYLQKENIIDESGMPKERFSAEFPKEGPSILRIQQVVRGDSAAYFCASSFVVGQETQYFGPGTRLLVL.

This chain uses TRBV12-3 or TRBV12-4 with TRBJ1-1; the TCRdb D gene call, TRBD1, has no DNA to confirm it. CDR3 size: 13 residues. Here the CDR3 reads CASSLMGQGEAFF.

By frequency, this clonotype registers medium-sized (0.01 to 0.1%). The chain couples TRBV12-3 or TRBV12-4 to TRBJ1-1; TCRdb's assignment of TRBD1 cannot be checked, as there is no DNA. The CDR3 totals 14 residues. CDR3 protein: CASNPTGQPTEAFF.

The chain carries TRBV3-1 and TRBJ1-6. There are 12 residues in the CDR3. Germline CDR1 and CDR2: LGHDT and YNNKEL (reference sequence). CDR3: CASSRGESPLHF.

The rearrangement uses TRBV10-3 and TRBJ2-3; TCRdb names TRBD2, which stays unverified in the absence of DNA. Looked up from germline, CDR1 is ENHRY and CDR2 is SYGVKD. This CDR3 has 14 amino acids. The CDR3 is CAIRMRAWGDTQYF.

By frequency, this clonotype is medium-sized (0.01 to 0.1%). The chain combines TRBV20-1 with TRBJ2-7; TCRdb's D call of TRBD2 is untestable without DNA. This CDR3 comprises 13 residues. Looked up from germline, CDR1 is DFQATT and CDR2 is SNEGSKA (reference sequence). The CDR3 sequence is CSAGGELNYEQYF.

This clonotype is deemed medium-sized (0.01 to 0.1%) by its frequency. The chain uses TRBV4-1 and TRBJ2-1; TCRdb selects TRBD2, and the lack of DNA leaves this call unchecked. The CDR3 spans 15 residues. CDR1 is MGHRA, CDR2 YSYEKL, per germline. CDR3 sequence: CASSQAGLHYNEQFF.

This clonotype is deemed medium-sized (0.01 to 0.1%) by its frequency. CDR3 residues: CASRGTGGTEAFF. The V and J genes are TRBV2 and TRBJ1-1; the TRBD1 assignment by TCRdb is unverifiable without DNA. CDR1 is SNHLY, CDR2 FYNNEI, per germline. The CDR3 covers 13 residues. Looking up the rest from reference TRBV2 and TRBJ1-1 gives the full variable domain: EPEVTQTPSHQVTQMGQEVILRCVPISNHLYFYWYRQILGQKVEFLVSFYNNEISEKSEIFDDQFSVERPDGSNFTLKIRSTKLEDSAMYFCASRGTGGTEAFFGQGTRLTVV.

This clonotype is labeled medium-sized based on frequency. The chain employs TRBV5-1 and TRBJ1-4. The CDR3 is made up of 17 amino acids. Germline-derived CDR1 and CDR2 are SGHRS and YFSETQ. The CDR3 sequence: CASSLGWQSATNEKLFF.

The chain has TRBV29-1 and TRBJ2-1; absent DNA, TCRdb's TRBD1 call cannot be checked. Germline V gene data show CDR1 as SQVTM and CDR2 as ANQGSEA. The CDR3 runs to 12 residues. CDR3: CSVVAGGNEQFF.

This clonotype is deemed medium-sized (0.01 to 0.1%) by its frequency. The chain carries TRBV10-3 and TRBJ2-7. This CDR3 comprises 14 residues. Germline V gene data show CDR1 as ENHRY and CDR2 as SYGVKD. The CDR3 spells CAIRATDGSYEQYF.

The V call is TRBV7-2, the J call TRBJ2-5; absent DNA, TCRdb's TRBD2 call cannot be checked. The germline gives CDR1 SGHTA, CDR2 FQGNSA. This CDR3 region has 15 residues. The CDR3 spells CASGSGTSIQETQYF.

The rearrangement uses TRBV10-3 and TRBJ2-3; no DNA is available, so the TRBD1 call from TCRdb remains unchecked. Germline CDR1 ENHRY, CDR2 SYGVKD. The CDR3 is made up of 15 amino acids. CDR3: CAISRDRESTDTQYF.

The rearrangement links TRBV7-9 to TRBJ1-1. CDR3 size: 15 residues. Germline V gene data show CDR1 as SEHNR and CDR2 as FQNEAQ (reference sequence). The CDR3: CASSSVGQMNTEAFF.

CDR3 sequence: CSACTGSSYEQYF. The chain combines TRBV20-1 with TRBJ2-7. Germline CDR1 reads DFQATT; CDR2 reads SNEGSKA (reference sequence). This CDR3 comprises 13 residues.

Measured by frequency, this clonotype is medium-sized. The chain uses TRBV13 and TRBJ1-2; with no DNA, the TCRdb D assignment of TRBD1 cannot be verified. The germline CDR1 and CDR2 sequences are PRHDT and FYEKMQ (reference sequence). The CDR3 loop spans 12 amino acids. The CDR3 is CASSLSGVGYTF.

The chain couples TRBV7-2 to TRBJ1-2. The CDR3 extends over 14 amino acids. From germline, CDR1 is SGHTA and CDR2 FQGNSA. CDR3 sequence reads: CASSFFSPNYGYTF.

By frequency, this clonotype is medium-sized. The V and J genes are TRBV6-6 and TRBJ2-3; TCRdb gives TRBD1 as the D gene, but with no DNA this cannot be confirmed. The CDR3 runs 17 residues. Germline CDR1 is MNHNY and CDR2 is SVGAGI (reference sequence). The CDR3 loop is CASSYELAGWNTDTQYF.

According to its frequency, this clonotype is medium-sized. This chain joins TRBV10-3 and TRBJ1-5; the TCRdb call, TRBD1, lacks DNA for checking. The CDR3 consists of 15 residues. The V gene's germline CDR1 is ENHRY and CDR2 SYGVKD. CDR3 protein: CAISVGQGLDQPQHF.

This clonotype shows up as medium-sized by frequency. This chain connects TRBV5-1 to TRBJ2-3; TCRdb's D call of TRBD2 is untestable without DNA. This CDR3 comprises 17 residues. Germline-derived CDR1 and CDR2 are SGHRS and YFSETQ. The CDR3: CASSFTGSGGPADTQYF.

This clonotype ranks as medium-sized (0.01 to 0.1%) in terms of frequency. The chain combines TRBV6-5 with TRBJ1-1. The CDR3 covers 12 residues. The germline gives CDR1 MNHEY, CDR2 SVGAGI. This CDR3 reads CASSYRNTEAFF.

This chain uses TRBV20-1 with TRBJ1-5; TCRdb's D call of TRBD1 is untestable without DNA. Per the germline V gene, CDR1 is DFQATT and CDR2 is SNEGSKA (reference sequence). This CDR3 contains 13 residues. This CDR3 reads CSAHGGGDQPQHF.

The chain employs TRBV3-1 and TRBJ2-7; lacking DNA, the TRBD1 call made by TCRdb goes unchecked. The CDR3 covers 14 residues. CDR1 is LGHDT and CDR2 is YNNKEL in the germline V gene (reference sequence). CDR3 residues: CASNRQGNVNEQYF.